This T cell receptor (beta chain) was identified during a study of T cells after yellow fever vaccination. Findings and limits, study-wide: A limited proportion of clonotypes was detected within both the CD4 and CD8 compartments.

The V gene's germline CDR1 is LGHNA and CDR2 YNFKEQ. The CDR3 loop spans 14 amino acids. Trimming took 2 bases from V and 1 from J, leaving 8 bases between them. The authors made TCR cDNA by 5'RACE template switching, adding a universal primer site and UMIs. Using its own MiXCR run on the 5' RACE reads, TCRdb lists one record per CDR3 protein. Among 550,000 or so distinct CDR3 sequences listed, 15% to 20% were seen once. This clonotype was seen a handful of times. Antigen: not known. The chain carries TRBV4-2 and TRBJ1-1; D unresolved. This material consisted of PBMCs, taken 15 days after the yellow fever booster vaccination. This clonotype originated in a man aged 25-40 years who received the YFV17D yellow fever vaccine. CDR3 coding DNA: TGTGCCAGCAGCCAACCCGGAGAGAACACTGAAGCTTTCTTT. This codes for CASSQPGENTEAFF.